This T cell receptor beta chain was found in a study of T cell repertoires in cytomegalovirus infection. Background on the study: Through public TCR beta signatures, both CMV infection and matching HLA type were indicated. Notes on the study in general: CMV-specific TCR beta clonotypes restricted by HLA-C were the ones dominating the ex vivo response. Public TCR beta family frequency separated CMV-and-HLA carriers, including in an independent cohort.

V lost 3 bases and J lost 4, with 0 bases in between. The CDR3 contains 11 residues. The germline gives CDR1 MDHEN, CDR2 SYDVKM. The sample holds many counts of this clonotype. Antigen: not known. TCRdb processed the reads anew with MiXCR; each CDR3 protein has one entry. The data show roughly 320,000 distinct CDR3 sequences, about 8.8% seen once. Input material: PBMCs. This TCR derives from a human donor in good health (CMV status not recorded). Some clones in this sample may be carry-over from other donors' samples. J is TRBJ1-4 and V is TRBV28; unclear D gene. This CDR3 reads CASSFNEKLFF. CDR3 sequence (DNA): TGTGCCAGCAGTTTTAATGAAAAACTGTTTTTT.